This TCR beta chain came from a study of cytomegalovirus exposure and HLA in healthy donors. The study ran its PCR with 60 Vbeta and 13 Jbeta primers. TCRdb's table, derived via immunoSEQ multiplex PCR, lists solely in-frame clones and lacks some. The sample has 75,000 to 100,000 clones; approximately 79% are singletons. General study findings and limits: In an earlier analysis, in several hundred donors, most V segments appeared productive either ~87% or ~30% of the time. A missense DCLRE1C variant was associated with V- and J-gene trimming of TCR beta chains in a later analysis, and an independent cohort replicated the association.

This clone was counted a few times. Antigen specificity is unknown. With 6 bases removed from V and 1 base from J, the gap between germline ends came to 9 bases. From germline, CDR1 is MDHEN and CDR2 SYDVKM. This CDR3 has 13 residues. The chain has TRBV28 and TRBJ1-1; D call uncertain. The sample taken for sequencing was PBMCs. The sequence derives from a male donor in good health and CMV-seronegative. The chain's CDR3 is CASSLGGNTEAFF. DNA of the CDR3: TGTGCCAGCAGCCTGGGAGGGAACACTGAAGCTTTCTTT.